The rows below give T cell receptor beta chains drawn from one sample of a study of T-cell reconstitution after alpha-beta-depleted transplantation in children. Using its own MiXCR run on the PCR reads, TCRdb lists one record per CDR3 protein. The sample shows 210,000 or so distinct CDR3 sequences, about a tenth of them seen only once. The input for sequencing was PBMCs from the stem cell graft donor, taken from the stem cell graft. The receptor source for this set is a human donor who donated a stem cell graft to a child with acute lymphoblastic leukemia. CDR3s include the opening cysteine and the closing phenylalanine or tryptophan. The order of the fields is D gene, J gene, clone size, V gene, CDR3 protein, CDR3 DNA. The D gene is left open where the match is weak. Expanded clones get a size class; other rows say once, few or many, or leave the size out.

d_gene: .; j_gene: TRBJ1-6; abundance: many; v_gene: TRBV5-1; CDR3aa: CASSLVANSPLHF; CDR3nt: TGCGCCAGCAGCCTTGTTGCCAATTCACCCCTCCACTTT
d_gene: TRBD1; j_gene: TRBJ1-2; abundance: few; v_gene: TRBV18; CDR3aa: CASSLTPGQGLNGYTF; CDR3nt: TGTGCCAGCTCATTAACTCCGGGACAGGGATTAAATGGCTACACCTTC
d_gene: TRBD1; j_gene: TRBJ1-5; abundance: .; v_gene: TRBV11-1; CDR3aa: CASSLEGGDRAFTSNQPQHF; CDR3nt: TGTGCCAGCAGCCTAGAAGGTGGGGACAGGGCCTTTACCAGCAATCAGCCCCAGCATTTT
d_gene: TRBD2; j_gene: TRBJ2-1; abundance: many; v_gene: TRBV20-1; CDR3aa: CSALLSGGVDNEQFF; CDR3nt: TGCAGTGCCCTGCTGAGCGGGGGGGTGGACAATGAGCAGTTCTTC
d_gene: .; j_gene: TRBJ2-5; abundance: .; v_gene: TRBV11-2; CDR3aa: CASSAAGAQYF; CDR3nt: TGTGCCAGCAGCGCCGCTGGGGCCCAGTACTTC
d_gene: .; j_gene: TRBJ1-5; abundance: many; v_gene: TRBV6-5; CDR3aa: CASGGEHQPQHF; CDR3nt: TGTGCCAGCGGGGGGGAGCATCAGCCCCAGCATTTT
d_gene: .; j_gene: TRBJ2-3; abundance: few; v_gene: TRBV20-1; CDR3aa: CSAPSRAATGTDTQYF; CDR3nt: TGCAGTGCTCCATCGAGAGCGGCGACGGGCACAGATACGCAGTATTTT
d_gene: .; j_gene: TRBJ2-1; abundance: .; v_gene: TRBV5-1; CDR3aa: CASSFMGVNEQFF; CDR3nt: TGCGCCAGCAGCTTCATGGGGGTCAATGAGCAGTTCTTC
d_gene: TRBD1; j_gene: TRBJ1-1; abundance: many; v_gene: TRBV11-2; CDR3aa: CASSWETGQATTEAFF; CDR3nt: TGTGCCAGCAGCTGGGAGACGGGACAGGCGACAACTGAAGCTTTCTTT
d_gene: .; j_gene: TRBJ2-7; abundance: .; v_gene: TRBV5-1; CDR3aa: CASSFPRGDEQYF; CDR3nt: TGCGCCAGCAGCTTTCCCCGTGGGGACGAGCAGTACTTC